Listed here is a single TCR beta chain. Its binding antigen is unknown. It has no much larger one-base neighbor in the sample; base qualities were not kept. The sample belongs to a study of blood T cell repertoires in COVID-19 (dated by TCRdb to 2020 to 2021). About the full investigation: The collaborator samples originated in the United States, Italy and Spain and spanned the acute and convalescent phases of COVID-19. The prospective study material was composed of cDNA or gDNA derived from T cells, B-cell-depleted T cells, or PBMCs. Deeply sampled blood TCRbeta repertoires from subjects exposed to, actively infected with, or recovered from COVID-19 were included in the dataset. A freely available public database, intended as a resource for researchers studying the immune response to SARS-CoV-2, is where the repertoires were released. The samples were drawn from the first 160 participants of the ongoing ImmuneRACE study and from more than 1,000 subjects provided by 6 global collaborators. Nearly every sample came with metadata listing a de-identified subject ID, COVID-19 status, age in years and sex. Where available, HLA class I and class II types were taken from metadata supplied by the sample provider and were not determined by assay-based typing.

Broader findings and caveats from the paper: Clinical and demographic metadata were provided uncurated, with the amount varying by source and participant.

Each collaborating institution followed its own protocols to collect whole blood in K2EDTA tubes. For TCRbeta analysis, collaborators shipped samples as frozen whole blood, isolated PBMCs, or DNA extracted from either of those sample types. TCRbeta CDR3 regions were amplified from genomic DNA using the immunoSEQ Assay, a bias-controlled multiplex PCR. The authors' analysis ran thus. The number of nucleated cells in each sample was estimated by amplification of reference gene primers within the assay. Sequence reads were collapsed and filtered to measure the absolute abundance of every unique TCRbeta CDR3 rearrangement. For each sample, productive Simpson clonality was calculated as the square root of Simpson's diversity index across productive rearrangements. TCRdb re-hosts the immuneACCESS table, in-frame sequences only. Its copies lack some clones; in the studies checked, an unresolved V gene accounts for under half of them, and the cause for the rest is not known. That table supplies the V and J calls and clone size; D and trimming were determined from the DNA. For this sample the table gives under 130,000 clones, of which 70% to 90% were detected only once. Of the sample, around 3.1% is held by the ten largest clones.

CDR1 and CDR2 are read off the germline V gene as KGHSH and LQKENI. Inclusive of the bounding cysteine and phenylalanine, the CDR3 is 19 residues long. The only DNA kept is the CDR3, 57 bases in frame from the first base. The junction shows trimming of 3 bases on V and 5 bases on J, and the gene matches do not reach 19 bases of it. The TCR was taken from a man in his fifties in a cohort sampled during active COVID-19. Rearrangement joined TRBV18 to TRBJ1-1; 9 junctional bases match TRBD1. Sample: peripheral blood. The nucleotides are TGTGCCAGCTCACCTGCCGTAATACAGGGGGCTATCCCGGGTACTGAAGCTTTCTTT. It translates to CASSPAVIQGAIPGTEAFF.